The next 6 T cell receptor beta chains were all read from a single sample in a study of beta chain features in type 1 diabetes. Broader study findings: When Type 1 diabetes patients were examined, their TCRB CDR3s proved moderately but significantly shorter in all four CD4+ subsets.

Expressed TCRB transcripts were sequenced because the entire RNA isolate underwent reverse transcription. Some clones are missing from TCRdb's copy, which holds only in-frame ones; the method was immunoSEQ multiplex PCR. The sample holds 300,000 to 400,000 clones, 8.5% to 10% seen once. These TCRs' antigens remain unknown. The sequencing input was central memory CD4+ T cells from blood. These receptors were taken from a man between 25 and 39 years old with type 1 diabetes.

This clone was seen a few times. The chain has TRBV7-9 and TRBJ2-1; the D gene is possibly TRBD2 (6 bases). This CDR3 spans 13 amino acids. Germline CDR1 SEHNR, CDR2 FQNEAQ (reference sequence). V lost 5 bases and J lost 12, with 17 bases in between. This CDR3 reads CASSLREKGGQFF. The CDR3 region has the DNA TGTGCCAGCAGCCTACGGGAGAAGGGTGGGCAGTTCTTC.

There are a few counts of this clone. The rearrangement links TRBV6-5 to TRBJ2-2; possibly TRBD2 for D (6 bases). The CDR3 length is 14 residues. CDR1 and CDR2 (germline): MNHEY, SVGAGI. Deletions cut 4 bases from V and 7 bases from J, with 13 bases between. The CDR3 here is CASSSLSGLGELFF. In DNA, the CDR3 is TGTGCCAGCAGTTCTCTTAGCGGCCTCGGGGAGCTGTTTTTT.

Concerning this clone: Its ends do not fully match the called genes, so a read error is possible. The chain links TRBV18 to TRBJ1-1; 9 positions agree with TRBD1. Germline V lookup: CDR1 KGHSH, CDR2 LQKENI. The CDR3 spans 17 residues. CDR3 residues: CASSPQGATSGGTEAFF. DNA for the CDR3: TGTGCCAGCTCGCCACAGGGGGCGACATCAGGAGGCACTGAAGCTTTCTTT.

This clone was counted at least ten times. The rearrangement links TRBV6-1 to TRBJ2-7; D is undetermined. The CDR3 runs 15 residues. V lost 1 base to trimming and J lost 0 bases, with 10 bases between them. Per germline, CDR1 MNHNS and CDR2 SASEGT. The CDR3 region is CASSEGAASSYEQYF. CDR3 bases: TGTGCCAGCAGTGAAGGGGCGGCCTCCTCCTACGAGCAGTACTTC.

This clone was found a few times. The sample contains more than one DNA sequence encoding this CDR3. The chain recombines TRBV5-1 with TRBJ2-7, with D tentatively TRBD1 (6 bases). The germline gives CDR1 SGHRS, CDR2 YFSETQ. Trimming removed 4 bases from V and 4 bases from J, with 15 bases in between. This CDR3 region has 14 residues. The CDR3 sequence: CASSLVGTPYEQYF. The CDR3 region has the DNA TGCGCCAGCAGCCTCGTCGGGACACCGTACGAGCAGTACTTC. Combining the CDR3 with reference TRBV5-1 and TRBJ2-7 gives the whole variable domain KAGVTQTPRYLIKTRGQQVTLSCSPISGHRSVSWYQQTPGQGLQFLFEYFSETQRNKGNFPGRFSGRQFSNSRSEMNVSTLELGDSALYLCASSLVGTPYEQYFGPGTRLTVT.

Here the CDR3 DNA reads TGTGCCAGCAGCTTAGGGCAGTTCAATGAGCAGTTCTTC. It translates to CASSLGQFNEQFF. This rearrangement joins TRBV14 to TRBJ2-1; no reliable D call. The V and J ends lost 5 bases and 6 bases respectively, with 11 bases between them. The germline V gene encodes CDR1 SGHDN and CDR2 FVKESK. The CDR3 runs 13 residues.